The clone carrying this TCR beta chain was observed a few times. Amplification of TCR beta CDR3 regions was performed using RNA transcripts as template. During a first-round RT-PCR of the TCR CDR3, the HTBI primer set was used. TCRdb reanalysed the multiplex PCR reads using MiXCR and keeps one entry per CDR3 protein. Of about 700,000 distinct CDR3 sequences listed, about 15% are singletons. The sample is drawn from a study of T cells in Graves' hyperthyroidism and ophthalmopathy. Trimming removed 1 base from V and 9 bases from J, with 10 bases in between. Germline CDR1 reads LNHNV; CDR2 reads YYDKDF (reference sequence). The CDR3 is 14 amino acids.

This clonotype was sampled from a woman aged 18 to 35 with Graves' hyperthyroidism. The rearrangement uses TRBV15 and TRBJ1-6; the D is unclear. The sequencing sample was made of blood. In nucleotides, the CDR3 is TGTGCCACCAGCAGAGGGGGAGTCCGTTCACCCCTCCACTTT. Its protein product is CATSRGGVRSPLHF.